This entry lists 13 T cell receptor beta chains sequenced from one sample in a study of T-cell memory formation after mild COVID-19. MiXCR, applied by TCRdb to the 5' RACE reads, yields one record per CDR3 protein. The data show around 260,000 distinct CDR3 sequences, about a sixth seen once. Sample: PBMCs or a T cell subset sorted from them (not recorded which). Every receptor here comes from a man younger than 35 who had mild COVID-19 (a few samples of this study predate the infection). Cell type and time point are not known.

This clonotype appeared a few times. The CDR3 region is CASSQLPKSPSTDTQYF. The DNA of the CDR3 is TGTGCCAGCAGCCAATTACCCAAGTCCCCCTCCACAGATACGCAGTATTTT. The genes are TRBV16 and TRBJ2-3; D not certain. Trimming removed 1 base from V and 2 bases from J, with 16 bases in between. Germline V gene sequence: CDR1 KGHSY, CDR2 FQNENV. This CDR3 spans 17 amino acids.

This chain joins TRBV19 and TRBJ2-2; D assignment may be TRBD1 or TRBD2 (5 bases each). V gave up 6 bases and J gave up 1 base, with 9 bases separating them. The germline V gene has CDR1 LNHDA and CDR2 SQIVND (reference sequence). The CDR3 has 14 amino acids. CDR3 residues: CASRSGLNTGELFF. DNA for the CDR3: TGTGCCAGTAGATCGGGGCTGAACACCGGGGAGCTGTTTTTT.

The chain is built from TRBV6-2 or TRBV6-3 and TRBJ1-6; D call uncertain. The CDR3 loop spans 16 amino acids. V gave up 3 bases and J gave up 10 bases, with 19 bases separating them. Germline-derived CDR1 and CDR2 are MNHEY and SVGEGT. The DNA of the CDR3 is TGTGCCAGCAGTTATCCGGCCACGCAAACCGGCTCACCCCTCCACTTT. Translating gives CASSYPATQTGSPLHF.

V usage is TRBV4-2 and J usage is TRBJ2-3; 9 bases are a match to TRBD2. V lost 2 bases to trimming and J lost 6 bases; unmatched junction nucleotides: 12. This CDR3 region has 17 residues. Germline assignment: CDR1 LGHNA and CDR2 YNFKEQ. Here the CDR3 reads CASSQRSGGIGSDTQYF. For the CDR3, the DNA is TGTGCCAGCAGCCAACGTAGCGGGGGTATTGGATCGGATACGCAGTATTTT.

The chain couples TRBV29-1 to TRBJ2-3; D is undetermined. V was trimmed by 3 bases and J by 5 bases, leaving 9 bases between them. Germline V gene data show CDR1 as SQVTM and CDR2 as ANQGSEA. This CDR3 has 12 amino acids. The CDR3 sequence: CSVDVYGDTQYF. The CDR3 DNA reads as TGCAGCGTTGACGTGTACGGAGATACGCAGTATTTT.

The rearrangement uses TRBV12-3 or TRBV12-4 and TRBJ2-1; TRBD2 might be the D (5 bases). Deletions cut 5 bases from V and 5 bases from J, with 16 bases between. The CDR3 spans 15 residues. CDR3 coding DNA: TGTGCCAGCAGTGAGCCGGGAAGAGCCCACAATGAGCAGTTCTTC. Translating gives CASSEPGRAHNEQFF.

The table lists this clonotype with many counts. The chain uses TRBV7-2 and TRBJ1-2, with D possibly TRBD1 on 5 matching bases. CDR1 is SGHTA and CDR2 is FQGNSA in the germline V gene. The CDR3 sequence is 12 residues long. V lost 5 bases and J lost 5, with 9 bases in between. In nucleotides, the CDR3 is TGTGCCAGCAGCCTGGGGACGTATGGCTACACCTTC. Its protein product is CASSLGTYGYTF.

CDR3 in amino acids: CASSQPGDADTQYF. The CDR3 DNA follows: TGTGCCAGCAGTCAACCAGGGGACGCAGATACGCAGTATTTT. V usage is TRBV12-3 or TRBV12-4 and J usage is TRBJ2-3, with a weak D call TRBD1 (6 bases). The CDR3 covers 14 residues. The V and J ends lost 5 bases and 4 bases respectively, with 13 bases between them.

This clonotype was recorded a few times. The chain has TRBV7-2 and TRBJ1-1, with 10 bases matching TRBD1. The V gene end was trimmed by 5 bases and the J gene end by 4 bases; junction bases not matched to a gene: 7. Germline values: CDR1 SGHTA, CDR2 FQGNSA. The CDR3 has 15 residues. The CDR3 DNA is TGTGCCAGCAGCCCAATTTGGACAGGGGGCACTGAAGCTTTCTTT. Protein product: CASSPIWTGGTEAFF.

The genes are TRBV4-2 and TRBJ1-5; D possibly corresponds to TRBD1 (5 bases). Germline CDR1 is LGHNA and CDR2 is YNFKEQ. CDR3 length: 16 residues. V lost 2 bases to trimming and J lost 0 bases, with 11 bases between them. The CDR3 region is CASSQRDGYSNQPQHF. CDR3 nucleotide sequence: TGTGCCAGCAGCCAACGGGACGGTTATAGCAATCAGCCCCAGCATTTT.

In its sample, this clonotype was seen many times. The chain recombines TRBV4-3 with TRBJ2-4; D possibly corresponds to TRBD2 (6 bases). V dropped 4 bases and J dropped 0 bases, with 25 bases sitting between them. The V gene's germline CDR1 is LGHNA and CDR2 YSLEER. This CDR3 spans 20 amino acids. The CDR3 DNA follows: TGCGCCAGCAGCCCCCCCGGGGGTCGATACCGTCCTATAGCCAAAAACATTCAGTACTTC. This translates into CASSPPGGRYRPIAKNIQYF.

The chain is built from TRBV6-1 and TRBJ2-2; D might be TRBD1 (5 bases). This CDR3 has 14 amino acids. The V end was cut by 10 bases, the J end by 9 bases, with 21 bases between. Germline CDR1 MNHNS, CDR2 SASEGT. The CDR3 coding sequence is TGTGCCACCCCCGGGTTACCCACGGACAGGGAGCTGTTTTTT. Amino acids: CATPGLPTDRELFF.

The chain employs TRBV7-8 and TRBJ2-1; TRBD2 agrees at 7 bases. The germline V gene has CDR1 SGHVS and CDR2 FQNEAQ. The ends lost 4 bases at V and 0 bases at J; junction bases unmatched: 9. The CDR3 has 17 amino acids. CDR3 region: CASSSRAGPSSYNEQFF. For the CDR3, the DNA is TGTGCCAGCAGCTCCCGAGCGGGGCCGAGCTCCTACAATGAGCAGTTCTTC.